The present entry profiles one T cell receptor (beta chain) with its context. Germline V lookup: CDR1 SGHRS, CDR2 YFSETQ. V lost 4 bases and J 8 bases, leaving 21 bases between the germline ends. CDR3 size: 16 residues. This entry is derived from a study of control samples from healthy donors and cancer patients. Some clones are missing from TCRdb's copy, which holds only in-frame ones; the method was immunoSEQ multiplex PCR. The data contain some 95,000 clones, around three quarters of them seen just once; the ten biggest clones take up 10% to 13%. The J gene is TRBJ1-4, the V gene TRBV5-1, with D possibly TRBD1 on 5 matching bases. The sequence was collected from a woman in her thirties in good health. Sequencing was done on a sample of blood. The CDR3 loop is CASSQGAPSGREKLFF. For the CDR3, the DNA is TGCGCCAGCAGCCAAGGTGCCCCCTCGGGGCGGGAAAAACTGTTTTTT.